These 19 T cell receptor beta chains share one sample of origin, sequenced in a study of shared clonotypes between healthy human individuals. Naive-designated CD8 cells lacked CD45RO, were positively enriched for CCR7, and omitted terminally differentiated effector memory CD45RA+ cells. Only in-frame clones appear in the TCRdb table, and some are missing; sequencing was by immunoSEQ multiplex PCR. The sample has roughly 2.1 million clones, 85% to 95% seen once. The sample consisted of naive CD8+ T cells from PBMCs. These receptors all stem from a man between 18 and 35 years old in good health. Some clones in this sample may be carry-over from other donors' samples.

The chain carries TRBV4-3 and TRBJ2-1; 14 bases align to TRBD2. In germline, CDR1 is LGHNA, CDR2 YSLEER. V dropped 3 bases and J dropped 9; count of bases not matched to a gene: 7. The CDR3 has 16 amino acids. The CDR3 spells CASSQDGGLAGGEQFF. CDR3 sequence (DNA): TGCGCCAGCAGCCAGGACGGAGGACTAGCGGGAGGTGAGCAGTTCTTC.

The chain employs TRBV28 and TRBJ2-3, with 7 bases matching TRBD2. Germline V lookup: CDR1 MDHEN, CDR2 SYDVKM. With 6 bases clipped from V and 0 bases from J, the junction kept 3 bases outside the gene matches. The CDR3 spans 14 residues. This CDR3 reads CASSRSGSTDTQYF. In nucleotides, the CDR3 is TGTGCCAGCAGCCGTAGCGGGAGCACAGATACGCAGTATTTT.

The chain uses TRBV28 and TRBJ1-2; 9 bases fit TRBD1. CDR3 length: 16 amino acids. The germline CDR1 and CDR2 sequences are MDHEN and SYDVKM. J lost 7 bases, V lost 7 bases, and 16 bases had no gene match. The CDR3 loop is CASTRRTGEGFGGYTF. Written as DNA, the CDR3 is TGTGCCAGCACTCGTCGGACAGGGGAAGGATTCGGTGGCTACACCTTC.

On this clone: At one boundary the junction diverges from the germline segment, which might be a read error. The chain carries TRBV27 and TRBJ2-1; D is perhaps TRBD2 (5 bases). CDR1 is MNHEY and CDR2 is SMNVEV in the germline V gene (reference sequence). The CDR3 runs 16 residues. For the CDR3, the DNA is TGTGCCAGCAGTCTATCCAGCGGCTTATACTACAATGAGCAGTTCTTC. As protein: CASSLSSGLYYNEQFF.

DNA for the CDR3: TGTGCCAGCGGACGGGACAGGGGATACGAGCAGTACTTC. This encodes CASGRDRGYEQYF. This chain joins TRBV5-4 and TRBJ2-7, with 10 nucleotides matching TRBD1. Germline CDR1 reads SGHNT; CDR2 reads YYREEE (reference sequence). This CDR3 comprises 13 residues. V lost 7 bases and J lost 4; bases outside the gene matches: 5.

This clone was observed a handful of times. The chain links TRBV4-1 to TRBJ1-2; TRBD1 matches at 7 bases. Trimming at V came to 0 bases and at J to 8 bases, leaving 12 bases not matched to a gene. The CDR3 sequence is 16 residues long. The germline gives CDR1 MGHRA, CDR2 YSYEKL. CDR3 nucleotides: TGCGCCAGCAGCCAAGATTGGACAGGCCCTTGGGGAGGCTACACCTTC. Protein: CASSQDWTGPWGGYTF.

The chain has TRBV5-1 and TRBJ2-7; 7 bases are a match to TRBD2. V shed 5 bases and J 3 bases; nucleotides not matched to a gene: 5. The CDR3 totals 13 residues. Germline V lookup: CDR1 SGHRS, CDR2 YFSETQ. This chain's CDR3 is CASRGGSDYEQYF. The CDR3 DNA sequence: TGCGCCAGCAGGGGCGGGAGTGACTACGAGCAGTACTTC.

A single count supports this clone. The chain carries TRBV9 and TRBJ1-4; TRBD1 might be the D (6 bases). Germline V gene data show CDR1 as SGDLS and CDR2 as YYNGEE. The CDR3 has 15 residues. V was cut by 3 bases and J by 8 bases, with 17 bases left in between. CDR3 in amino acids: CASSAGGAAGEKLFF. The CDR3 nucleotides are TGTGCCAGCAGCGCCGGGGGGGCGGCGGGAGAAAAACTGTTTTTT.

The chain has TRBV7-9 and TRBJ1-2; 12 bases are shared with TRBD1. CDR3 length: 15 residues. After removal of 3 bases from V and 7 bases from J, the junction contained 6 bases not matched to a gene. Germline V gene data show CDR1 as SEHNR and CDR2 as FQNEAQ (reference sequence). CDR3 loop: CASSFGTGGGGGYTF. The CDR3 nucleotides read TGTGCCAGCAGCTTTGGGACAGGGGGCGGAGGTGGCTACACCTTC.

The V and J genes are TRBV28 and TRBJ1-5; the D gene is possibly TRBD1 (5 bases). The germline V gene has CDR1 MDHEN and CDR2 SYDVKM. The V end lost 2 bases, the J end lost 1 base, and 9 bases lay between the germline ends. This CDR3 contains 15 residues. The CDR3 sequence: CASSLPTGSNQPQHF. The CDR3 bases are TGTGCCAGCAGTTTACCAACAGGCAGCAATCAGCCCCAGCATTTT.

This rearrangement joins TRBV10-3 to TRBJ2-7; 9 bases agree with TRBD1. V shed 6 bases and J 4 bases; nucleotides not matched to a gene: 7. Germline V lookup: CDR1 ENHRY, CDR2 SYGVKD. This CDR3 is built from 14 residues. The CDR3 region is CAIRPTGGTYEQYF. As DNA, the CDR3 is TGTGCCATCAGACCGACAGGGGGTACGTACGAGCAGTACTTC.

The rearrangement links TRBV27 to TRBJ2-7; tentative D call: TRBD1 (5 bases). The V gene's germline CDR1 is MNHEY and CDR2 SMNVEV (reference sequence). Trimming removed 0 bases from V and 2 bases from J, with 17 bases in between. This CDR3 is built from 17 residues. The CDR3 protein is CASSLSRGRAYTYEQYF. CDR3 nucleotide sequence: TGTGCCAGCAGTTTATCCCGAGGCAGGGCTTACACCTACGAGCAGTACTTC.

The chain is built from TRBV27 and TRBJ2-3; 13 positions agree with TRBD2. This CDR3 region has 17 residues. Germline V lookup: CDR1 MNHEY, CDR2 SMNVEV (reference sequence). Germline trimming cut 3 bases from V and 6 bases from J; bases unmatched to any gene: 9. CDR3 sequence: CASSFLGTSGVDDTQYF. The CDR3 DNA follows: TGTGCCAGCAGTTTCCTCGGGACTAGCGGGGTGGATGATACGCAGTATTTT.

The V call is TRBV28, the J call TRBJ2-7; no clear D. V lost 6 bases, J lost 2 bases, and 11 bases lay in between. Germline-derived CDR1 and CDR2 are MDHEN and SYDVKM. There are 13 residues in the CDR3. The CDR3 DNA sequence: TGTGCCAGCAGCAACGTTACCCCCTACGAGCAGTACTTC. It yields the protein CASSNVTPYEQYF.

The rearrangement links TRBV30 to TRBJ1-5, with 9 nucleotides matching TRBD1. Trimming removed 2 bases from V and 4 bases from J; junction bases left unmatched: 12. The germline V gene has CDR1 GTSNPN and CDR2 SVGIG (reference sequence). The CDR3 is made up of 17 amino acids. The chain's CDR3 is CAWSSTGTGMWNQPQHF. CDR3 DNA: TGTGCCTGGAGTAGTACCGGGACAGGGATGTGGAATCAGCCCCAGCATTTT.

This sequence joins TRBV27 and TRBJ2-7; 15 bases agree with TRBD2. The germline V gene encodes CDR1 MNHEY and CDR2 SMNVEV (reference sequence). The CDR3 is 17 residues long. V lost 6 bases to trimming and J lost 1 base; unmatched junction nucleotides: 7. The CDR3 nucleotides are TGTGCCAGCAGACCCAAAGGACTAGCGGGAGGGTCCTACGAGCAGTACTTC. This sequence encodes CASRPKGLAGGSYEQYF.

The J gene is TRBJ2-3, the V gene TRBV11-1; 7 bases line up with TRBD1. Losses at the gene ends were 8 bases for V and 2 bases for J; bases not matched to a gene: 7. CDR3 length equals 14 residues. In germline, CDR1 is SGHAT, CDR2 FQDESV (reference sequence). CDR3 loop: CASETGFFTDTQYF. The CDR3 bases are TGTGCCAGCGAGACAGGGTTTTTCACAGATACGCAGTATTTT.

The gene calls are TRBV27 and TRBJ2-2; 12 nucleotides line up with TRBD2. Germline CDR1 and CDR2: MNHEY and SMNVEV (reference sequence). The CDR3 length is 18 residues. The V and J ends lost 5 bases and 3 bases, in that order; junction bases with no gene match: 10. The CDR3 sequence is CASSQTGTSGYDTGELFF. The CDR3 bases are TGTGCCAGCAGTCAAACCGGGACTAGCGGGTATGACACCGGGGAGCTGTTTTTT.

The chain has TRBV9 and TRBJ2-7; a possible D gene is TRBD2 (5 bases). Germline V gene lookup returns CDR1 SGDLS and CDR2 YYNGEE. V gave up 4 bases and J gave up 7 bases, with 21 bases separating them. This CDR3 is 15 amino acids long. The CDR3 DNA reads as TGTGCCAGCAGCCCGCCCAATACTAGGGTGGGAGAGCAGTACTTC. Translating it yields CASSPPNTRVGEQYF.